Below, 18 T cell receptor beta chains from the same sample are listed, as sequenced in a study of blood T cell repertoires in COVID-19. The method was immunoSEQ multiplex PCR; TCRdb's version includes in-frame clones alone and lacks a portion of them. The profile shows under 140,000 clones, 87% of them singletons. Sequenced material: peripheral blood. The receptors originated from a human donor in a cohort sampled during active COVID-19.

This clone was counted a few times. CDR3 DNA: TGCGCCAGCAGTGAGGACAGAGTAGCTAACTATGGCTACACCTTC. As protein: CASSEDRVANYGYTF. This sequence joins TRBV10-2 and TRBJ1-2; weak D call: TRBD1 (5 bases). Between the trimmed V and J ends, which lost 2 bases and 0 bases, there was a span of 10 bases. The germline V gene encodes CDR1 WSHSY and CDR2 SAAADI. The CDR3 is 15 amino acids.

This clone was seen more than once but under ten times. The chain carries TRBV19 and TRBJ1-4; TRBD1 matches 7 bases. The V and J ends lost 6 bases and 4 bases, in that order; junction bases with no gene match: 8. Germline assignment: CDR1 LNHDA and CDR2 SQIVND (reference sequence). The CDR3 runs 15 residues. The DNA of the CDR3 is TGTGCCAGTAGCCGATTGGGACAGAATAATGAAAAACTGTTTTTT. Translated, it gives CASSRLGQNNEKLFF.

Ten or more counts support this clone. J is TRBJ2-5 and V is TRBV19; maybe TRBD1 (6 bases). Trimming left V 4 bases short and J 7 bases short, with 13 bases between. The germline gives CDR1 LNHDA, CDR2 SQIVND (reference sequence). This CDR3 is built from 13 residues. CDR3 sequence: CASSRDTRGTQYF. The DNA of the CDR3 is TGTGCCAGTAGTAGGGACACTCGGGGGACCCAGTACTTC.

This chain connects TRBV7-9 to TRBJ2-2; 10 bases map to TRBD2. The V segment lost 5 bases and the J segment 3 bases; nucleotides outside the gene matches: 3. CDR1 and CDR2 (germline): SEHNR, FQNEAQ (reference sequence). This CDR3 region has 15 residues. The CDR3 spells CASSRTSGDTGELFF. DNA for the CDR3: TGTGCCAGCAGCCGGACTAGCGGAGACACCGGGGAGCTGTTTTTT.

The J gene is TRBJ2-5, the V gene TRBV10-2; a weak D match, TRBD1 (6 bases). The ends were cut back, 2 bases at V and 2 bases at J, with 21 bases in the middle. The CDR3 extends over 18 amino acids. In germline, CDR1 is WSHSY, CDR2 SAAADI. The CDR3 loop is CASSEQAQGAPRQETQYF. In nucleotides, the CDR3 is TGCGCCAGCAGTGAGCAGGCACAGGGTGCTCCCAGACAAGAGACCCAGTACTTC.

The chain recombines TRBV10-1 with TRBJ2-2; the match to TRBD1 covers 8 bases. The CDR3 runs to 13 residues. Losses at the gene ends were 6 bases for V and 7 bases for J; bases not matched to a gene: 4. Germline V gene data show CDR1 as WNHNN and CDR2 as SYGVQD (reference sequence). CDR3 sequence reads: CASSDRGYGELFF. CDR3 bases: TGCGCCAGCAGCGACAGGGGATACGGGGAGCTGTTTTTT.

The CDR3 region has the DNA TGTGCCAGCAGCGACAGGGACGCCGGGGAGCTGTTTTTT. Amino acid sequence: CASSDRDAGELFF. V gene TRBV11-3 combines with J gene TRBJ2-2; 7 bases line up with TRBD1. V lost 5 bases to trimming and J lost 6 bases; unmatched junction nucleotides: 3. This CDR3 contains 13 residues. Looked up from germline, CDR1 is SGHNT and CDR2 is YENEEA. The full variable domain, with the rest looked up from reference TRBV11-3 and TRBJ2-2, is EAGVVQSPRYKIIEKKQPVAFWCNPISGHNTLYWYLQNLGQGPELLIRYENEEAVDDSQLPKDRFSAERLKGVDSTLKIQPAELGDSAVYLCASSDRDAGELFFGEGSRLTVL.

The gene calls are TRBV5-1 and TRBJ1-2; TRBD1 is a possible D gene (5 bases). The germline V gene encodes CDR1 SGHRS and CDR2 YFSETQ. The CDR3 is 13 amino acids. The germline V and J ends were trimmed by 6 bases and 3 bases, with 12 bases remaining between them. The CDR3 DNA is TGCGCCAGCAAGGAGGGGCTCGACTATGGCTACACCTTC. It codes for CASKEGLDYGYTF.

V usage is TRBV6-5 and J usage is TRBJ2-5; 7 bases agree with TRBD1. The V gene end was trimmed by 6 bases and the J gene end by 5 bases; junction bases not matched to a gene: 12. Germline CDR1 and CDR2: MNHEY and SVGAGI. The CDR3 covers 15 residues. The CDR3 here is CASSLRTGGQETQYF. CDR3 nucleotide sequence: TGTGCCAGCAGCCTCCGGACAGGCGGACAGGAGACCCAGTACTTC.

This clone was picked up a small number of times. The rearrangement links TRBV5-6 to TRBJ2-1, with a possible D match to TRBD2 (5 bases). Trimming removed 0 bases from V and 2 bases from J, with 12 bases in between. The germline CDR1 and CDR2 sequences are SGHDT and YYEEEE. The CDR3 has 16 amino acids. CDR3 in amino acids: CASSLAMAGTYNEQFF. The CDR3 nucleotides read TGTGCCAGCAGCTTGGCCATGGCGGGTACCTACAATGAGCAGTTCTTC.

The chain is built from TRBV6-6 and TRBJ1-1; possibly TRBD1 for D (5 bases). Trimming stripped 2 bases from V and 5 bases from J, with 18 bases between. The CDR3 contains 16 residues. Germline CDR1 reads MNHNY; CDR2 reads SVGAGI (reference sequence). CDR3 in DNA: TGTGCCAGCAGTTACAGTGGCCAGGGAAGGGAAACTGAAGCTTTCTTT. This codes for CASSYSGQGRETEAFF.

Only one count was recorded for this clone. CDR3 loop: CATSAEGAGNTEAFF. DNA of the CDR3: TGTGCCACCAGTGCGGAGGGGGCTGGAAACACTGAAGCTTTCTTT. The chain is built from TRBV24-1 and TRBJ1-1, with 7 bases aligning to TRBD1. Germline assignment: CDR1 KGHDR and CDR2 SFDVKD. The CDR3 consists of 15 residues. Trimming cost V 5 bases and J 2 bases; bases outside gene matches: 7.

The chain has TRBV27 and TRBJ2-1, with TRBD2 matching over 12 bases. Germline V lookup: CDR1 MNHEY, CDR2 SMNVEV (reference sequence). V dropped 6 bases and J dropped 9; count of bases not matched to a gene: 27. CDR3 length equals 21 residues. This CDR3 reads CASSRRGRPSGRAEWISEQFF. For the CDR3, the DNA is TGTGCCAGCAGCCGGAGGGGGCGGCCTAGCGGGAGGGCCGAGTGGATCAGTGAGCAGTTCTTC.

V is TRBV3-1 (or the pseudogene TRBV3-2) and J is TRBJ2-1; 8 bases agree with TRBD2. Germline V gives CDR1 LGHDT, CDR2 YNNKEL (reference sequence). With V trimmed by 4 bases and J by 2 bases, 7 bases remained unmatched. CDR3 length: 16 amino acids. CDR3 nucleotides: TGTGCCAGCAGCCCTTCCGCGGGAGGACCCTACAATGAGCAGTTCTTC. Encoded protein: CASSPSAGGPYNEQFF.

The rearrangement joins TRBV18 to TRBJ1-2; no clear D gene. Trimming left V 0 bases short and J 7 bases short, with 12 bases between. This CDR3 region has 14 residues. The germline gives CDR1 KGHSH, CDR2 LQKENI. The CDR3 loop is CASSPPRKTGGYTF. The CDR3 DNA reads TGTGCCAGCTCACCACCGAGAAAGACTGGTGGCTACACCTTC.

This clone was detected only a few times. This chain connects TRBV13 to TRBJ1-5, with a possible D match to TRBD1 (5 bases). CDR3 length: 16 residues. Per the germline V gene, CDR1 is PRHDT and CDR2 is FYEKMQ (reference sequence). Trimming took off 0 bases at V and 10 bases at J, with 19 bases between the two ends. The CDR3 region is CASSLGGWRRGVPQHF. CDR3 DNA: TGTGCCAGCAGCTTAGGAGGGTGGCGACGGGGGGTCCCCCAGCATTTT.

V usage is TRBV28 and J usage is TRBJ1-4; D is undetermined. Trimming left V 6 bases short and J 9 bases short, with 11 bases between. The CDR3 runs to 12 residues. Germline V CDR1 and CDR2: MDHEN, SYDVKM. The CDR3 region is CASRLSDKKLFF. CDR3 nucleotide sequence: TGTGCCAGCAGGCTCAGTGATAAAAAACTGTTTTTT.

The chain links TRBV19 to TRBJ2-1; 9 bases align to TRBD2. The V and J ends lost 4 bases and 8 bases, in that order; junction bases with no gene match: 9. In germline, CDR1 is LNHDA, CDR2 SQIVND (reference sequence). This CDR3 has 15 residues. The CDR3 reads CASSKLAGARDEQFF. Here the CDR3 DNA reads TGTGCCAGTAGTAAGTTAGCGGGGGCAAGGGATGAGCAGTTCTTC.